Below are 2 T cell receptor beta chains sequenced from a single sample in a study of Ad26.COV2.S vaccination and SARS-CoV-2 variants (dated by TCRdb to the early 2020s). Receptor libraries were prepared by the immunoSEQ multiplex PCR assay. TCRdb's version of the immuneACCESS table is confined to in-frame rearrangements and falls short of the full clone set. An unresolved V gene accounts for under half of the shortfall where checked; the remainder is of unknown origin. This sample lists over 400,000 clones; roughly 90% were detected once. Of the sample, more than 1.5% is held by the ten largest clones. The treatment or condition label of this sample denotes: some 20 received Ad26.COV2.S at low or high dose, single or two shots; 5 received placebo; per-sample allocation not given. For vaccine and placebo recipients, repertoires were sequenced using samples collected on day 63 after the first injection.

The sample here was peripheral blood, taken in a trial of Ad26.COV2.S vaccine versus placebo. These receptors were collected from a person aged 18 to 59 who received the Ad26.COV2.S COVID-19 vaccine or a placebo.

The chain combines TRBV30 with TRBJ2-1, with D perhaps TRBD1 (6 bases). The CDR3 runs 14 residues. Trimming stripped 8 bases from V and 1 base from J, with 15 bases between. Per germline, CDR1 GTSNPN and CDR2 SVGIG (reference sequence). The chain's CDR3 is CARNQGRSYNEQFF. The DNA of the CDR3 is TGTGCCCGGAACCAGGGGAGATCCTACAATGAGCAGTTCTTC.

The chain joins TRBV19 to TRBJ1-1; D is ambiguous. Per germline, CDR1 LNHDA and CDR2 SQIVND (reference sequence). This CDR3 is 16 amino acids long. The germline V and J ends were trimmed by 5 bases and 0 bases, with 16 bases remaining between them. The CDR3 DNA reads TGTGCCAGTAGTTCCGACGCAATCTCTTTGAACACTGAAGCTTTCTTT. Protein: CASSSDAISLNTEAFF.